This TCR beta chain was profiled in a study of CD8+ T cells in alopecia areata. Remarks on this clone: Its matching antigen is unknown.

Germline V gene sequence: CDR1 MRHNA, CDR2 SNTAGT. This CDR3 comprises 15 residues. V lost 2 bases and J lost 4; bases outside the gene matches: 5. Researchers took lesional scalp punch biopsies and peripheral blood from people who were alopecia areata patients. Study results and limitations: Higher clonality was seen in lesional scalp than in normal scalp, especially in alopecia totalis/universalis. Normal-skin resident alphabeta T cells also appear among scalp sample sequences. Whereas mice showed it more clearly, TCR sharing across patients was murkier, possibly because of HLA.

Extraction of RNA preceded its reverse transcription into cDNA, which served as the sequencing template. Clones were read by immunoSEQ multiplex PCR, and TCRdb kept only the in-frame ones, dropping some. The sample lists about 64,000 clones, roughly 47% seen once, with roughly 50% in the top ten. The clonotype was recovered from a human donor with alopecia areata. V is TRBV6-4 and J is TRBJ2-3; 8 bases align to TRBD1. What was sequenced was NKG2D-low CD8+ T cells sorted from blood. CDR3 sequence: CASSDEAGGPDTQYF. In nucleotides, the CDR3 is TGTGCCAGCAGTGACGAGGCAGGGGGCCCAGATACGCAGTATTTT.